In its sample, the clone carrying this T cell receptor beta chain was seen a few times. The antigen is undetermined. Trimming took 3 bases from V and 3 from J, leaving 11 bases between them. This CDR3 contains 14 residues. Germline CDR1 MNHEY, CDR2 SMNVEV (reference sequence). The sample is drawn from a study of cytomegalovirus exposure and HLA in healthy donors. It was with 60 Vbeta and 13 Jbeta primers that the PCR ran. Generated by immunoSEQ multiplex PCR, the TCRdb table keeps only in-frame clones and is missing some. This sample has about 220,000 clones, with more than 65% found just once. Study-level points and caveats: Researchers had no immune exposure information except CMV serostatus available. Accurate HLA-A and HLA-B prediction from TCR beta sequences was reported for most subjects.

The receptor was derived from a man aged 18 to 30 in good health and CMV-seronegative. Sequenced: PBMCs. This chain uses TRBV27 with TRBJ1-2, with D unresolved. CDR3: CASSFSLADYGYTF. The CDR3 bases are TGTGCCAGCAGTTTTTCATTGGCGGACTATGGCTACACCTTC.